The next 10 T cell receptor beta chains were all read from a single sample in a study of cytomegalovirus exposure and HLA in healthy donors. TCRdb's copy holds only in-frame clones and misses some; the assay was immunoSEQ multiplex PCR. The sample has about 130,000 clones; 85% to 90% are singletons. Sequences were obtained from PBMCs. All receptors come from a woman between 25 and 40 years old in good health and CMV-seropositive.

The chain uses TRBV4-2 and TRBJ1-1; D call uncertain. The CDR3 runs 12 residues. Trimming removed 4 bases from V and 7 bases from J, with 10 bases in between. Germline V lookup: CDR1 LGHNA, CDR2 YNFKEQ. CDR3: CASSRLKGEAFF. The CDR3 DNA is TGTGCCAGCAGCCGACTAAAAGGTGAAGCTTTCTTT.

This clone was seen only a few times. This chain joins TRBV2 and TRBJ1-6, with D possibly being TRBD1 (5 bases). The germline V gene has CDR1 SNHLY and CDR2 FYNNEI. V lost 0 bases, J lost 5 bases, and 5 bases lay in between. This CDR3 is 14 amino acids long. The CDR3 DNA follows: TGTGCCAGCAGTGAAGCAGGGGATAATTCACCCCTCCACTTT. Protein: CASSEAGDNSPLHF.

In its sample, this clone was seen once. This chain links TRBV6-5 with TRBJ2-4; D gene uncertain. The CDR3 runs to 14 residues. Trimming shortened V by 6 bases and J by 10 bases, and 19 bases separated the two germline ends. The germline V gene encodes CDR1 MNHEY and CDR2 SVGAGI. The CDR3 protein is CASSPVLNSLIQYF. The CDR3, as DNA: TGTGCCAGCAGCCCAGTCCTAAACAGTCTGATTCAGTACTTC.

The rearrangement joins TRBV28 to TRBJ2-7, with 8 positions matching TRBD2. J was trimmed by 5 bases and V by 3 bases; bases with no gene match: 9. CDR1 and CDR2 (germline): MDHEN, SYDVKM. The CDR3 covers 15 residues. The CDR3 loop is CASSFFQGGGNEQYF. In nucleotides, the CDR3 is TGTGCCAGCAGTTTCTTCCAGGGCGGGGGGAACGAGCAGTACTTC.

CDR3 coding DNA: TGTGCCAGCAGCTCGCTGCGGACAGGACCCTACAATGAGCAGTTCTTC. As protein: CASSSLRTGPYNEQFF. The chain carries TRBV7-9 and TRBJ2-1, with 7 bases that match TRBD1. V lost 4 bases and J lost 2; bases outside the gene matches: 8. The CDR3 totals 16 residues. Germline V gene lookup returns CDR1 SEHNR and CDR2 FQNEAQ (reference sequence).

This clone has just a few counts. This sequence joins TRBV28 and TRBJ1-1, with 7 bases matching TRBD1. The CDR3 consists of 13 residues. The germline V gene has CDR1 MDHEN and CDR2 SYDVKM. Unmatched junction bases numbered 8, after V lost 7 bases and J lost 6 bases. CDR3 region: CASTTGVTAEAFF. CDR3 bases: TGTGCCAGCACCACAGGGGTAACGGCTGAAGCTTTCTTT.

The chain is built from TRBV6-6 and TRBJ2-1; no clear D gene. Germline CDR1 reads MNHNY; CDR2 reads SVGAGI (reference sequence). The CDR3 is 13 amino acids. The germline V and J ends were trimmed by 6 bases and 4 bases, with 10 bases remaining between them. The CDR3, as DNA: TGTGCCAGCAGCAATACAGAATACAATGAGCAGTTCTTC. This sequence encodes CASSNTEYNEQFF.

J is TRBJ2-1 and V is TRBV15; D gene ambiguous. The V gene lost 2 bases and the J gene lost 0 bases, with 5 bases spanning the gap. CDR1 is LNHNV, CDR2 YYDKDF, per germline (reference sequence). CDR3 length equals 14 residues. The CDR3 is CATSRHSSYNEQFF. The DNA of the CDR3 is TGTGCCACCAGCAGACATAGCTCCTACAATGAGCAGTTCTTC.

The CDR3 DNA reads TGTGCCAGCAGTGGAACAGGGTACTATAGCAATCAGCCCCAGCATTTT. Encoded protein: CASSGTGYYSNQPQHF. The chain is built from TRBV6-1 and TRBJ1-5, with a weak D call TRBD1 (6 bases). With 4 bases removed from V and 0 bases from J, the gap between germline ends came to 13 bases. The CDR3 totals 16 residues. Germline V gene lookup returns CDR1 MNHNS and CDR2 SASEGT.

The chain uses TRBV2 and TRBJ2-1, with 7 nucleotides matching TRBD1. Trimming removed 6 bases from V and 10 bases from J; junction bases left unmatched: 9. Germline V gene sequence: CDR1 SNHLY, CDR2 FYNNEI. The CDR3 contains 13 residues. CDR3 in amino acids: CASRNDGQEEQFF. CDR3 DNA sequence: TGTGCCAGCAGAAATGACGGACAGGAAGAGCAGTTCTTC. Full variable domain (missing parts from reference TRBV2 and TRBJ2-1): EPEVTQTPSHQVTQMGQEVILRCVPISNHLYFYWYRQILGQKVEFLVSFYNNEISEKSEIFDDQFSVERPDGSNFTLKIRSTKLEDSAMYFCASRNDGQEEQFFGPGTRLTVL.